The clone carrying this TCR beta chain was picked up one time. The data belong to a study of blood T cell repertoires in COVID-19. Study details: Spain, Italy and the United States supplied samples that represented acute and convalescent COVID-19. PBMCs, B-cell-depleted T cells, or T cells provided the cDNA or gDNA that made up the material.

Repertoires were generated with immunoSEQ multiplex PCR, while TCRdb's copy carries only in-frame clones and drops some. Seen here are 150,000 or so clones, approximately 86% observed once, and the top ten hold around 8.2%. Source material: peripheral blood. This TCR was sampled from a woman aged 60-75 years with acute or convalescent COVID-19.

CDR3 nucleotide sequence: TGTGCCAGCAGCAAGTCTAGCGGATCCTACGAGCAGTACTTC. Protein: CASSKSSGSYEQYF. The chain combines TRBV7-2 with TRBJ2-7, with 7 bases fitting TRBD2. Germline lookup yields CDR1 SGHTA and CDR2 FQGNSA. CDR3 length: 14 amino acids. V shed 5 bases, J shed 1 base, and the junction held 5 bases outside the gene matches.